Below, 25 T cell receptor beta chains from the same sample are listed, as sequenced in a study of T-cell reconstitution after alpha-beta-depleted transplantation in children. Construction of the TCRbeta library involved unique molecular identifiers. Each CDR3 protein gets one entry after TCRdb re-called the PCR reads with MiXCR. This sample carries approximately 640,000 distinct CDR3 sequences, 16% of them seen once, and the ten largest clones take 0.85% to 1.3%. Sequences were derived from PBMCs from the stem cell graft donor, sampled from the stem cell graft. Receptor source: a human donor who donated a stem cell graft to a child with acute myeloid leukemia.

J is TRBJ2-7 and V is TRBV5-1; 8 bases line up with TRBD1. The CDR3 runs to 16 residues. The J segment lost 6 bases and the V segment lost 0 bases, leaving 11 bases of the junction unmatched. Per the germline V gene, CDR1 is SGHRS and CDR2 is YFSETQ. CDR3: CASSLVDRGLKIEQYF. The CDR3 coding sequence is TGCGCCAGCAGCTTGGTAGACAGGGGCCTGAAGATCGAGCAGTACTTC.

This clonotype appeared a few times. This CDR3 reads CASSQVITPGSEQFF. CDR3 sequence (DNA): TGTGCCAGCAGCCAAGTTATAACTCCTGGGAGTGAGCAGTTCTTC. The chain joins TRBV4-2 to TRBJ2-1, with D possibly TRBD2 on 5 matching bases. Trimming shortened V by 1 base and J by 9 bases, and 16 bases separated the two germline ends. This CDR3 has 15 amino acids. Looked up from germline, CDR1 is LGHNA and CDR2 is YNFKEQ.

The rearrangement joins TRBV20-1 to TRBJ2-3; D might be TRBD1 or TRBD2, each matching 6 bases. CDR3 size: 18 residues. Germline lookup yields CDR1 DFQATT and CDR2 SNEGSKA (reference sequence). The CDR3 DNA is TGCAGCACGACAGGACTATCCGCTGTTCGCCGGGGAACAGATACGCAGTATTTT. It is translated as CSTTGLSAVRRGTDTQYF.

The chain joins TRBV5-6 to TRBJ2-1; D may be TRBD1 or TRBD2 (6 bases each). Trimming shortened V by 0 bases and J by 9 bases, and 13 bases separated the two germline ends. The CDR3 length is 14 residues. Germline CDR1 reads SGHDT; CDR2 reads YYEEEE. The CDR3 spells CASSLVRGAFEQFF. In nucleotides, the CDR3 is TGTGCCAGCAGCTTGGTTAGGGGGGCTTTTGAGCAGTTCTTC.

This clonotype was detected many times. This chain uses TRBV10-3 with TRBJ2-2, with 10 bases matching TRBD2. J lost 3 bases, V lost 4 bases, and 5 bases had no gene match. The CDR3 loop spans 16 amino acids. Germline assignment: CDR1 ENHRY and CDR2 SYGVKD. The CDR3 protein is CAISATSGAHTGELFF. In nucleotides, the CDR3 is TGTGCCATCAGTGCCACTAGCGGGGCTCACACCGGGGAGCTGTTTTTT.

This clonotype was observed a handful of times. V usage is TRBV20-1 and J usage is TRBJ1-1; D uncertain. V lost 0 bases, J lost 11 bases, and 19 bases lay in between. The length of the CDR3 is 14 residues. Germline V gene sequence: CDR1 DFQATT, CDR2 SNEGSKA (reference sequence). The CDR3 reads CSAREPGGVPEAFF. CDR3 bases: TGCAGTGCTAGAGAGCCGGGAGGTGTCCCCGAGGCTTTCTTT.

V and J are TRBV7-9 and TRBJ2-3, with D unresolved. This CDR3 is built from 16 residues. The V gene's germline CDR1 is SEHNR and CDR2 FQNEAQ (reference sequence). V gave up 5 bases and J gave up 4 bases, with 19 bases separating them. The CDR3 coding sequence is TGTGCCAGCAGCCAAAGAAATAACATGCCCGCAGATACGCAGTATTTT. Translation: CASSQRNNMPADTQYF.

This clonotype was seen at least ten times. V gene TRBV7-2 combines with J gene TRBJ1-2; D unclear. Trimming shortened V by 0 bases and J by 4 bases, and 3 bases separated the two germline ends. The length of the CDR3 is 12 residues. Per the germline V gene, CDR1 is SGHTA and CDR2 is FQGNSA. CDR3 bases: TGTGCCAGCAGCTTAGCTCCCTATGGCTACACCTTC. It translates to CASSLAPYGYTF.

This clonotype was seen a few times. J is TRBJ2-2 and V is TRBV24-1; D not certain. The CDR3 consists of 16 residues. Germline V CDR1 and CDR2: KGHDR, SFDVKD. With 1 base removed from V and 1 base from J, the gap between germline ends came to 9 bases. Here the CDR3 reads CATSDFETLNTGELFF. For the CDR3, the DNA is TGTGCCACCAGTGATTTCGAGACCTTGAACACCGGGGAGCTGTTTTTT.

V is TRBV24-1 and J is TRBJ2-2; D is possibly TRBD1 (6 bases). The CDR3 is 16 amino acids. Trimming left V 3 bases short and J 2 bases short, with 12 bases between. Germline assignment: CDR1 KGHDR and CDR2 SFDVKD. In DNA form, the CDR3 reads TGTGCCACCAGTGATGCCGACAGGCCCAACACCGGGGAGCTGTTTTTT. It encodes CATSDADRPNTGELFF.

This clonotype occurred a few times. The rearrangement joins TRBV28 to TRBJ2-2; D may be TRBD1 (6 bases). CDR1 is MDHEN and CDR2 is SYDVKM in the germline V gene. V dropped 4 bases and J dropped 3 bases, with 15 bases sitting between them. CDR3 size: 16 residues. The CDR3 sequence: CASSSFLDSYTGELFF. CDR3 bases: TGTGCCAGCAGTTCCTTCCTGGACAGTTACACCGGGGAGCTGTTTTTT.

The V and J genes are TRBV11-1 and TRBJ2-3, with a weak D call TRBD2 (6 bases). This CDR3 is 17 amino acids long. V dropped 1 base and J dropped 0 bases, with 14 bases sitting between them. Germline V gene data show CDR1 as SGHAT and CDR2 as FQDESV (reference sequence). The CDR3 reads CASSLGDFVTSTDTQYF. CDR3 DNA: TGTGCCAGCAGCTTAGGGGACTTTGTGACTAGCACAGATACGCAGTATTTT.

Many counts were recorded for this clonotype. V is TRBV7-8 and J is TRBJ2-1; TRBD2 matches at 10 bases. The CDR3 length is 14 residues. Looked up from germline, CDR1 is SGHVS and CDR2 is FQNEAQ. Losses at the gene ends were 5 bases for V and 10 bases for J; bases not matched to a gene: 8. Written as DNA, the CDR3 is TGTGCCAGCAGCCCCCGGACTAGCGGTACGGAGCAGTTCTTC. This gives the protein CASSPRTSGTEQFF.

This clonotype appeared many times. CDR3 sequence reads: CSARDLTGTSNYGYTF. DNA of the CDR3: TGCAGTGCTAGAGACTTGACGGGGACCTCTAACTATGGCTACACCTTC. The chain has TRBV20-1 and TRBJ1-2; perhaps TRBD1 as D (5 bases). The V gene's germline CDR1 is DFQATT and CDR2 SNEGSKA (reference sequence). V was cut by 0 bases and J by 0 bases, with 14 bases left in between. This CDR3 has 16 residues.

This clonotype was observed a handful of times. V is TRBV7-2 and J is TRBJ1-1, with 7 bases matching TRBD1. Germline assignment: CDR1 SGHTA and CDR2 FQGNSA. There are 16 residues in the CDR3. V lost 5 bases, J lost 0 bases, and 9 bases stayed unmatched. The CDR3 DNA reads TGTGCCAGCAGCCTAGGGGGCGTCCGAATGAACACTGAAGCTTTCTTT. Its protein product is CASSLGGVRMNTEAFF.

The rearrangement links TRBV7-2 to TRBJ2-1, with a weak D call TRBD2 (5 bases). CDR3 length: 15 residues. CDR1 SGHTA and CDR2 FQGNSA come from the germline V gene. Deletions cut 5 bases from V and 2 bases from J, with 13 bases between. The CDR3 DNA sequence: TGTGCCAGCAGCCCAAGAGGGTACGCCTACAATGAGCAGTTCTTC. This gives the protein CASSPRGYAYNEQFF.

This clonotype has a count of ten or more. This rearrangement joins TRBV6-1 to TRBJ1-1; 7 nucleotides align to TRBD1. CDR3 length: 14 amino acids. The J segment lost 0 bases and the V segment lost 6 bases, leaving 4 bases of the junction unmatched. CDR1 MNHNS and CDR2 SASEGT come from the germline V gene. CDR3 amino acids: CASRETGLNTEAFF. The DNA for the CDR3 is TGTGCCAGCAGAGAGACAGGGCTGAACACTGAAGCTTTCTTT.

The rearrangement links TRBV6-1 to TRBJ2-1; D remains ambiguous. Trimming stripped 8 bases from V and 3 bases from J, with 14 bases between. Germline CDR1 reads MNHNS; CDR2 reads SASEGT. CDR3 length equals 14 residues. CDR3 nucleotides: TGTGCCAGCGGGCTTAGCAGCTTCTACAATGAGCAGTTCTTC. This encodes CASGLSSFYNEQFF.

The sample holds a few counts of this clonotype. The rearrangement uses TRBV12-3 or TRBV12-4 and TRBJ1-2; 8 bases line up with TRBD1. V trimming: 6 bases; J trimming: 6 bases; junction bases outside the gene matches: 18. The CDR3 length is 17 residues. The CDR3 nucleotides are TGTGCCAGCAGCATCCTCGGACAGGGCTCTATCTTCAATGGCTACACCTTC. Translating it yields CASSILGQGSIFNGYTF.

This clonotype was seen more than once but under ten times. The chain links TRBV12-3 or TRBV12-4 to TRBJ2-1; 11 bases agree with TRBD2. There are 15 residues in the CDR3. Germline trimming cut 7 bases from V and 8 bases from J; bases unmatched to any gene: 10. CDR3 DNA: TGTGCCAGCATCAGTACTAGCGGGGGTTTCGATGAGCAGTTCTTC. Protein sequence: CASISTSGGFDEQFF.

The chain couples TRBV12-3 or TRBV12-4 to TRBJ2-1; a possible D gene is TRBD2 (6 bases). This CDR3 has 16 residues. The V and J ends lost 5 bases and 6 bases respectively, with 20 bases between them. The CDR3 loop reads CASSPRDRLVGNEQFF. The CDR3 DNA sequence: TGTGCCAGCAGTCCACGAGATAGACTAGTCGGCAATGAGCAGTTCTTC.

This clonotype was counted between two and nine times. This chain uses TRBV5-1 with TRBJ2-1; TRBD2 is a possible D gene (6 bases). This CDR3 has 12 residues. CDR1 SGHRS and CDR2 YFSETQ come from the germline V gene. Deletions cut 4 bases from V and 7 bases from J, with 9 bases between. CDR3 sequence reads: CASSVSGNEQFF. CDR3 DNA: TGCGCCAGCAGCGTGAGCGGGAATGAGCAGTTCTTC.

The sample holds a few counts of this clonotype. CDR3 in DNA: TGTGCCAGCAGTATCAGCTCCTACGAGCAGTACGTC. Residues: CASSISSYEQYV. The rearrangement links TRBV27 to TRBJ2-7, with D uncertain. The CDR3 loop spans 12 amino acids. V was shortened by 5 bases and J by 0 bases, with 5 bases between the two germline ends. Germline CDR1 MNHEY, CDR2 SMNVEV (reference sequence).

This clonotype was counted at least ten times. The chain has TRBV5-6 and TRBJ2-7, with D possibly matching TRBD1 (5 bases). Germline CDR1 SGHDT, CDR2 YYEEEE. Trimming left V 4 bases short and J 3 bases short, with 14 bases between. The CDR3 contains 14 residues. This CDR3 is CASSKNRLNYEQYV. Written as DNA, the CDR3 is TGTGCCAGCAGCAAAAACAGGTTGAACTACGAGCAGTACGTC.

This clonotype was found a few times. The rearrangement links TRBV12-3 or TRBV12-4 to TRBJ2-3, with D possibly TRBD1 on 5 matching bases. This CDR3 is built from 15 residues. Trimming stripped 6 bases from V and 1 base from J, with 14 bases between. The CDR3 DNA sequence: TGTGCCAGCAGCCCCATGGACACCCGCACAGATACGCAGTATTTT. This sequence encodes CASSPMDTRTDTQYF.